This T cell receptor (beta chain) emerged from a study of identical twins (dated by TCRdb to about 2016). With regard to the full study: To test whether fetal clonotypes persist, the study used deep sequencing on TCR alpha and beta repertoires from monozygotic twins, unrelated adults of various ages, and cord blood. To rule out contamination, replicate twin experiments were performed at different times with different library preparation protocols. Study-wide findings and limitations: In monozygotic twins, recombination models systematically underestimated out-of-frame TCR alpha sharing, but the models matched the sharing seen between unrelated individuals. Compared with coincidental sharing between unrelated individuals, out-of-frame TCR alpha sequences shared between twins had an excess of sequences with low generation probability. Conclusions relied on cross-sectional statistical analysis, since the same donors could not be followed over many years. Fewer insertions were carried by abundant cord blood beta clonotypes, a similar but weaker trend appeared in young adult naive repertoires, and no such trend appeared in memory repertoires. Excess twin sharing in beta out-of-frame sequences was weaker because fewer shared sequences lowered the signal-to-noise ratio. Invariant T cells such as MAIT and iNKT could partly confound zero-insertion analyses, though diverse VJ usage argued against this for most clonotypes.

Looking up the germline V gene (reference sequence) yields CDR1 LNHNV and CDR2 YYDKDF. V is pruned by 7 bases and J by 1 base, leaving 6 bases of the junction without a gene match. The CDR3 spans 15 residues, from the cysteine through the phenylalanine. Only the CDR3 part of the read is kept: 45 bases, read in frame from the first base. As regards this clonotype: No antigen is known for it. Qualities for individual bases were not recorded, and no much larger clone is one base off.

Library prep was done by 5' RACE. Data came from an Illumina HiSeq 2000. Template switching introduced a universal primer binding site; the final cDNA contained a unique molecular identifier, enabling accurate counting of TCR cDNA molecules. Specific primers in the conserved constant-segment region were used to synthesize first-strand cDNA for TCR alpha and beta chains. To control for contamination, every cDNA library was double barcoded, receiving both a SMART-Mk sample barcode and Illumina barcodes. Two successive PCR steps introduced TruSeq adapter sequences along with Illumina sample barcodes. Sequencing of the TCR alpha and beta cDNA libraries was done on the Illumina HiSeq platform using custom primers. The published analysis was carried out like this. Raw reads were processed with MiGEC to extract unique molecular identifiers, and MiXCR was used to determine CDR3 positions. For each individual, recombination models were inferred using an EM algorithm with the repgenHMM and IGoR tools. Shared clonotypes were analyzed with the tcR package in R, and sharing was normalized by the product of cloneset sizes. Out-of-frame nonproductive sequences were analyzed to study raw recombination free of thymic and clonal selection effects. The public reads were reprocessed in TCRdb via fastp at Q25 and MiXCR, keeping in-frame beta chains. A single entry per CDR3 protein holds the most common genes and DNA from its merged rows. Clone size and V and J calls follow TCRdb, not the original study. A total of about 890,000 distinct CDR3 sequences appear in this sample, roughly an eighth of them only once. Around 1.5% of the sample comes from the top ten.

Every donor in the study was a healthy Caucasian. The twin cohort consisted of three pairs of female monozygotic twins, all aged about 18 to 29 years. The RNA used for TCR libraries was isolated from peripheral blood mononuclear cells. The sample also formed part of further work on yellow fever vaccine responses in identical twins. As the second publication notes: According to the authors, in identical twins the way T cells responded to vaccination appeared partly convergent and partly personalized. Focusing on identical twins, the study followed the T cell clones that responded to the vaccine, and did so with precision.

This TCR derives from a woman under 30 in good health. Sequenced material: PBMCs. This receptor chain uses TRBV15 and TRBJ2-5; 10 nucleotides in the junction match TRBD2. The DNA sequence is TGTGCCACCATTGTAACTAGCGGGGTCCAAGAGACCCAGTACTTC. It translates to CATIVTSGVQETQYF.